This is a list of T cell receptor beta chains from one sample in a study of control samples from healthy donors and cancer patients. The method was immunoSEQ multiplex PCR; TCRdb's version includes in-frame clones alone and lacks a portion of them. The sample contains 150,000 to 200,000 clones, 91% of which appear only once. The sequencing sample was made of blood. Source of these receptors: a woman between 25 and 40 years old in good health. Each CDR3 is given with its conserved first and last residue. D genes are given only for firm matches. A clone size is listed for some rows: how often the clone was seen (once, few, many), or a class if it is expanded.

abundance	d_gene	j_gene	v_gene	CDR3nt	CDR3aa
.	.	TRBJ1-1	TRBV4-1	TGCGCCAGCAGCCATTACAAGAACACTGAAGCTTTCTTT	CASSHYKNTEAFF
.	.	TRBJ1-1	TRBV27	TGTGCCAGCAGTTTTGGAGGGGGCACTGAAGCTTTCTTT	CASSFGGGTEAFF
once	TRBD1	TRBJ1-2	TRBV2	TGTGCCAGCAGCAAAGACAGGGGGTCCTATGGCTACACCTTC	CASSKDRGSYGYTF
once	.	TRBJ1-6	TRBV5-1	TGCGCCAGCAGCTTACAGATTAATTCACCCCTCCACTTT	CASSLQINSPLHF
.	.	TRBJ1-4	TRBV2	TGTGCCAGCAGGGGGTTCCCTAATGAAAAACTGTTTTTT	CASRGFPNEKLFF
.	.	TRBJ2-1	TRBV4-1	TGCGCCAGCAGCCAATATGTGGAGGCGTACAATGAGCAGTTCTTC	CASSQYVEAYNEQFF
.	TRBD2	TRBJ2-3	TRBV4-1	TGCGCCAGCAGCCACCCTAAGCGGGGGGCGGGCACAGATACGCAGTATTTT	CASSHPKRGAGTDTQYF
.	TRBD1	TRBJ1-2	TRBV7-2	TGTGCCAGCAGCTTAGACAGGGGGCGCCACTATGGCTACACCTTC	CASSLDRGRHYGYTF
.	.	TRBJ2-1	TRBV19	TGTGCCAGTAGTCCCTGGGGGAATAATGAGCAGTTCTTC	CASSPWGNNEQFF
once	.	TRBJ2-2	TRBV6-2/TRBV6-3	TGTGCCAGCAGTTACGTAGGACTCGACACCGGGGAGCTGTTTTTT	CASSYVGLDTGELFF
.	TRBD2	TRBJ2-3	TRBV2	TGTGCCAGCAGTGATGGCGGGGGTTTTACAGATACGCAGTATTTT	CASSDGGGFTDTQYF
.	TRBD1	TRBJ2-7	TRBV6-5	TGTGCCAGCAGCCGGGACAGTCCCTACGAGCAGTACTTC	CASSRDSPYEQYF
.	.	TRBJ1-3	TRBV28	TGTGCCAGCAGTCCGGGTGGGACTGGAAACACCATATATTTT	CASSPGGTGNTIYF
.	.	TRBJ1-4	TRBV12-3/TRBV12-4	TGTGCCAGCAGTTTTCGTAATGAAAAACTGTTTTTT	CASSFRNEKLFF
.	.	TRBJ2-6	TRBV3-1/TRBV3-2	TGTGCCAGCATGCCGGGACTTTTCTCTGGGGCCAACGTCCTGACTTTC	CASMPGLFSGANVLTF
.	TRBD2	TRBJ2-3	TRBV5-8	TGTGCCAGCAGCCGACTAGCGGGGGCCACAGATACGCAGTATTTT	CASSRLAGATDTQYF
.	.	TRBJ2-4	TRBV5-6	TGTGCCAGCAGCGGCGGACAGAAAAACATTCAGTACTTC	CASSGGQKNIQYF